The present TCR beta chain was sequenced within a study of regulatory T cells in long-lasting Graves disease. Assembly of TCR beta libraries relied on iRepertoire HTBI primers together with Arm-PCR of CDR3 regions. TCRdb analysed the multiplex PCR reads with MiXCR anew, one entry per CDR3 protein. Found here are roughly 530,000 distinct CDR3 sequences, roughly 15% of them singletons; the top ten hold 20% to 30%. This sample's time point: newly diagnosed GD, antithyroid drugs for less than 3 months. The TCR library used RNA extracted from PBMCs. The same sample was also studied in work on T cells in Graves' hyperthyroidism and ophthalmopathy.

Sequenced here: peripheral blood mononuclear cells (PBMCs), sampled at new diagnosis, from a patient treated with antithyroid drugs. The TCR originated in a woman aged 35 to 60 with Graves disease.

The CDR3 loop reads CASSLFFSATDTQYF. The CDR3 nucleotides read TGTGCCAGCAGCCTTTTTTTCTCGGCCACAGATACGCAGTATTTT. The chain has TRBV14 and TRBJ2-3; D not certain. This CDR3 has 15 amino acids. Germline V gene data show CDR1 as SGHDN and CDR2 as FVKESK. The V end was cut by 4 bases, the J end by 2 bases, with 13 bases between.